These 18 T cell receptor beta chains came from one sample sequenced in a study of T-cell memory formation after mild COVID-19. TCRdb independently ran MiXCR on the 5' RACE reads; one entry per CDR3 protein. Of just under 50,000 distinct CDR3 sequences listed, 12% are singletons. Input material: PBMCs or a T cell subset sorted from them (not recorded which). These TCRs come from a man between 18 and 29 years old who had mild COVID-19 (a few samples of this study predate the infection). Cell type and time point are not known.

There are a few counts of this clonotype. V and J are TRBV7-2 and TRBJ1-6; 7 bases fit TRBD1. The V segment lost 5 bases and the J segment 12 bases; nucleotides outside the gene matches: 7. Germline CDR1 reads SGHTA; CDR2 reads FQGNSA. The CDR3 runs 13 residues. The CDR3 here is CASSMAGGGPLHF. The CDR3, as DNA: TGTGCCAGCAGCATGGCAGGGGGTGGACCCCTCCACTTT.

This clonotype was picked up many times. The V and J genes are TRBV7-2 and TRBJ2-3; 10 nucleotides match TRBD1. With 1 base clipped from V and 4 bases from J, the junction kept 11 bases outside the gene matches. Germline assignment: CDR1 SGHTA and CDR2 FQGNSA. CDR3 length equals 18 residues. CDR3 nucleotide sequence: TGTGCCAGCAGCTTAGATGGGGACAGGGGTATAAGGGCAGATACGCAGTATTTT. Amino acid sequence: CASSLDGDRGIRADTQYF.

In its sample, this clonotype was seen a few times. The chain recombines TRBV4-1 with TRBJ2-3, with 7 bases matching TRBD2. In germline, CDR1 is MGHRA, CDR2 YSYEKL. The CDR3 extends over 16 amino acids. The V and J ends lost 3 bases and 2 bases, in that order; junction bases with no gene match: 8. CDR3 residues: CASSHFPGLNTDTQYF. The CDR3 DNA sequence: TGCGCCAGCAGCCACTTTCCGGGACTAAACACAGATACGCAGTATTTT.

Ten or more counts support this clonotype. CDR3 sequence reads: CASSSGLAGGLLLVDEQFF. For the CDR3, the DNA is TGTGCCAGCAGTTCCGGACTAGCGGGGGGGCTTCTCCTTGTCGATGAGCAGTTCTTC. V usage is TRBV6-6 and J usage is TRBJ2-1; 15 nucleotides align to TRBD2. The trim removed 4 bases at V and 8 bases at J, leaving 15 bases unmatched. The CDR3 contains 19 residues. Germline CDR1 is MNHNY and CDR2 is SVGAGI (reference sequence).

This clonotype was observed a few times. The chain recombines TRBV12-3 or TRBV12-4 with TRBJ1-1; D is undetermined. V lost 1 base and J lost 4, with 13 bases in between. This CDR3 comprises 15 residues. The CDR3 coding sequence is TGTGCCAGCAGTTTAGGGGAAGGCCGGGGCACTGAAGCTTTCTTT. It yields the protein CASSLGEGRGTEAFF.

This chain links TRBV7-3 with TRBJ1-1; the D is unclear. V was trimmed by 2 bases and J by 0 bases, leaving 13 bases between them. CDR1 is SGHTA and CDR2 is FQGTGA in the germline V gene. The CDR3 extends over 16 amino acids. The CDR3 is CASSLAPGDLNTEAFF. The CDR3 nucleotides are TGTGCCAGCAGCTTAGCCCCCGGAGATTTGAACACTGAAGCTTTCTTT.

The chain carries TRBV13 and TRBJ2-2, with D perhaps being TRBD1 or TRBD2 (5 bases each). Germline CDR1 PRHDT, CDR2 FYEKMQ (reference sequence). CDR3 length equals 14 residues. V lost 2 bases, J lost 7 bases, and 11 bases lay in between. The CDR3 reads CASSLQGVSGELFF. Here the CDR3 DNA reads TGTGCCAGCAGCTTACAGGGAGTCAGCGGGGAGCTGTTTTTT.

There are a few counts of this clonotype. The chain uses TRBV7-9 and TRBJ2-3; 11 bases align to TRBD2. CDR1 and CDR2 (germline): SEHNR, FQNEAQ (reference sequence). The V gene end was trimmed by 5 bases and the J gene end by 2 bases; junction bases not matched to a gene: 15. This CDR3 is 19 amino acids long. The CDR3 region has the DNA TGTGCCAGCAGCCCAGCCAACCCTCTGACTAGCGGGGACACAGATACGCAGTATTTT. Its translation is CASSPANPLTSGDTDTQYF.

This chain links TRBV18 with TRBJ2-7, with 9 bases aligning to TRBD1. Germline values: CDR1 KGHSH, CDR2 LQKENI. The CDR3 covers 15 residues. V shed 2 bases and J 3 bases; nucleotides not matched to a gene: 5. The CDR3, as DNA: TGTGCCAGCTCACCATCCGGACAGGGGTACTACGAGCAGTACGTC. Translated, it gives CASSPSGQGYYEQYV.

The chain employs TRBV7-6 and TRBJ2-1, with a tentative D call TRBD2 (5 bases). CDR3 length: 15 amino acids. V dropped 2 bases and J dropped 6 bases, with 14 bases sitting between them. Germline V gives CDR1 SGHVS, CDR2 FNYEAQ. The CDR3 loop is CASSLPADWANEQFF. The DNA of the CDR3 is TGTGCCAGCAGCTTACCGGCGGACTGGGCCAATGAGCAGTTCTTC.

This clonotype turned up a few times. The genes are TRBV10-3 and TRBJ2-5, with D perhaps being TRBD1 or TRBD2 (5 bases each). V was clipped by 8 bases and J by 1 base, with 11 bases between them. The CDR3 has 13 residues. In germline, CDR1 is ENHRY, CDR2 SYGVKD. CDR3 residues: CAIGQGPQETQYF. Here the CDR3 DNA reads TGTGCCATCGGGCAGGGACCCCAAGAGACCCAGTACTTC.

In this sample, this clonotype turned up a few times. The chain joins TRBV3-1 to TRBJ2-1; 9 bases match TRBD2. The CDR3 is made up of 15 amino acids. From germline, CDR1 is LGHDT and CDR2 YNNKEL (reference sequence). V gave up 5 bases and J gave up 7 bases; unmatched junction bases: 9. The CDR3 DNA sequence: TGTGCCAGCAGCGGGCGGCGGGGGGGCACTAATGAGCAGTTCTTC. It specifies CASSGRRGGTNEQFF.

This clonotype was observed a handful of times. V gene TRBV7-8 combines with J gene TRBJ1-1; a possible D gene is TRBD1 (5 bases). V lost 4 bases to trimming and J lost 5 bases, with 20 bases between them. In germline, CDR1 is SGHVS, CDR2 FQNEAQ. This CDR3 has 16 amino acids. The CDR3 coding sequence is TGTGCCAGCAGCTCCCCTCGGGTCAGGGTGAGGACTGAAGCTTTCTTT. This gives the protein CASSSPRVRVRTEAFF.

This clonotype appeared many times. This chain joins TRBV3-1 and TRBJ2-6; D is uncertain. Per germline, CDR1 LGHDT and CDR2 YNNKEL (reference sequence). Trimming pared 4 bases from V and 0 bases from J, leaving 7 bases between. The CDR3 totals 15 residues. This chain's CDR3 is CASSPSHSGANVLTF. CDR3 DNA sequence: TGTGCCAGCAGCCCTTCCCACTCTGGGGCCAACGTCCTGACTTTC. Together with reference TRBV3-1 and TRBJ2-6, the CDR3 gives the full variable domain: DTAVSQTPKYLVTQMGNDKSIKCEQNLGHDTMYWYKQDSKKFLKIMFSYNNKELIINETVPNRFSPKSPDKAHLNLHINSLELGDSAVYFCASSPSHSGANVLTFGAGSRLTVL.

This clonotype was seen ten or more times. The chain carries TRBV7-2 and TRBJ2-3; D unresolved. CDR3 length: 12 amino acids. The germline V gene encodes CDR1 SGHTA and CDR2 FQGNSA. The ends were cut back, 2 bases at V and 5 bases at J, with 5 bases in the middle. The DNA for the CDR3 is TGTGCCAGCAGCTTACTAAGAGATACGCAGTATTTT. It translates to CASSLLRDTQYF.

This clonotype showed up just a few times. This chain links TRBV3-1 with TRBJ2-3; D gene ambiguous. CDR1 LGHDT and CDR2 YNNKEL come from the germline V gene (reference sequence). Trimming shortened V by 1 base and J by 2 bases, and 4 bases separated the two germline ends. The CDR3 length is 13 residues. CDR3 loop: CASSQVTTDTQYF. The DNA for the CDR3 is TGTGCCAGCAGCCAAGTTACCACAGATACGCAGTATTTT.

This rearrangement joins TRBV27 to TRBJ2-4; no clear D. CDR1 and CDR2 from the germline V gene are MNHEY and SMNVEV (reference sequence). V was shortened by 4 bases and J by 8 bases, with 6 bases between the two germline ends. This CDR3 is 11 amino acids long. Here the CDR3 DNA reads TGTGCCAGCAGTTCGTCCGACATTCAGTACTTC. Translated: CASSSSDIQYF.

In its sample, this clonotype is medium-sized. The rearrangement links TRBV27 to TRBJ2-1, with D perhaps TRBD1 (6 bases). This CDR3 has 14 residues. The V end was cut by 5 bases, the J end by 6 bases, with 14 bases between. In germline, CDR1 is MNHEY, CDR2 SMNVEV (reference sequence). CDR3: CASSQGSRVNEQFF. CDR3 bases: TGTGCCAGCAGTCAGGGGAGTAGAGTCAATGAGCAGTTCTTC.